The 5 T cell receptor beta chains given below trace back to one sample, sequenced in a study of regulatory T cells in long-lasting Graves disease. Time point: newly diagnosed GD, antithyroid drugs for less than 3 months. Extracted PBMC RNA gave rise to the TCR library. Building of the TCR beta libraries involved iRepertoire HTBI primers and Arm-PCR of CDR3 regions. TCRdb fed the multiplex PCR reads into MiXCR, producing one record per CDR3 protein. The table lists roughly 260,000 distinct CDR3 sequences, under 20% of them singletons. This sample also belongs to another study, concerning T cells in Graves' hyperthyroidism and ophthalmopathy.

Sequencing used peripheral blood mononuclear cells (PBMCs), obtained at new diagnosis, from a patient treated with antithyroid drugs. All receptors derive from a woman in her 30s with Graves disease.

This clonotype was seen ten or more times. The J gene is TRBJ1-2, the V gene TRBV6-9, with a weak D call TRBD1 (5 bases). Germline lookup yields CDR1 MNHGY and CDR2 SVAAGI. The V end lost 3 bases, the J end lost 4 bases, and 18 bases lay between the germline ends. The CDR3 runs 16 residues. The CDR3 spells CASSYGRQGYGYGYTF. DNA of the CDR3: TGTGCCAGCAGTTACGGGAGGCAGGGTTATGGCTATGGCTACACCTTC.

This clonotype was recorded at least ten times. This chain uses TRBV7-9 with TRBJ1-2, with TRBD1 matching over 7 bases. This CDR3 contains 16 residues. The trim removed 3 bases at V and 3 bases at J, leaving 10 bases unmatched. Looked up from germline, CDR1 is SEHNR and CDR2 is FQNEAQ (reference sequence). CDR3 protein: CASSFGQALVHYGYTF. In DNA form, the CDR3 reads TGTGCCAGCAGCTTCGGACAGGCCCTAGTCCACTATGGCTACACCTTC.

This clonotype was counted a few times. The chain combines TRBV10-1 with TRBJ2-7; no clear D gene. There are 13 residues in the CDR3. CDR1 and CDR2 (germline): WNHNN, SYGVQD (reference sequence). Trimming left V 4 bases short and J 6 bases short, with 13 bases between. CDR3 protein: CASSGSGLSEQYF. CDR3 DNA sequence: TGCGCCAGCAGTGGGTCGGGCCTCTCCGAGCAGTACTTC.

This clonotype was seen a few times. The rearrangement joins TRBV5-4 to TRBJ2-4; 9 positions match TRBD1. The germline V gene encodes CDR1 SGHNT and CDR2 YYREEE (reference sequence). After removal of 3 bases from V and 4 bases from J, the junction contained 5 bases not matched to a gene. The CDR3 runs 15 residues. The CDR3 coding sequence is TGTGCCAGCAGCTCACAGGGGGCGGGAAAAAACATTCAGTACTTC. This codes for CASSSQGAGKNIQYF.

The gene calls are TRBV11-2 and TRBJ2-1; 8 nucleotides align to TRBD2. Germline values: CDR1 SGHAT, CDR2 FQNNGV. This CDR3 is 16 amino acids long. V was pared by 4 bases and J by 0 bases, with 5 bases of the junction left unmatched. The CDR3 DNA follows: TGTGCCAGCAGCTCCCCCGGGACTAGCTCCTACAATGAGCAGTTCTTC. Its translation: CASSSPGTSSYNEQFF.